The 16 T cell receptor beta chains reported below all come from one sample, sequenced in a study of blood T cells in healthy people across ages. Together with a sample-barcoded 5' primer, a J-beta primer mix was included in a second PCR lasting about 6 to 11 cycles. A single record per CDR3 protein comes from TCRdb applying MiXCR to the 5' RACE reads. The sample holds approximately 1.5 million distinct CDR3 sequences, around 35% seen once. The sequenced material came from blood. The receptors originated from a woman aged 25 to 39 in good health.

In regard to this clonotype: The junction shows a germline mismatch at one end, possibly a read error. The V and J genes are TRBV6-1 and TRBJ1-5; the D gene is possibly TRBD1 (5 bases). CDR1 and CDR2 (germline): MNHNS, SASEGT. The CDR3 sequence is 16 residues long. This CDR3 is CASSEGSGPSSQPQHF. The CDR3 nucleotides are TGTGCCAGCAGTGAAGGGTCAGGGCCTAGCAGTCAGCCCCAGCATTTT.

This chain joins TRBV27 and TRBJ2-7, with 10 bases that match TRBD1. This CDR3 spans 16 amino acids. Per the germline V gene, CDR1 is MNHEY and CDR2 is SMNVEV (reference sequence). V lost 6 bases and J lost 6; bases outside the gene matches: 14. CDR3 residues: CASSHPSGTGVGEQYF. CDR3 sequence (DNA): TGTGCCAGCAGCCATCCTTCCGGGACAGGGGTGGGCGAGCAGTACTTC.

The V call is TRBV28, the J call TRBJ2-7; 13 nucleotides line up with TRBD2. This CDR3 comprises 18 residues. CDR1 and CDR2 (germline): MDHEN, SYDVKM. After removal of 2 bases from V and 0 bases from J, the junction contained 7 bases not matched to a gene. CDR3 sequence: CASSLAGLAGPLSYEQYF. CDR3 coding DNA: TGTGCCAGCAGTTTAGCGGGACTAGCGGGACCCCTCTCCTACGAGCAGTACTTC.

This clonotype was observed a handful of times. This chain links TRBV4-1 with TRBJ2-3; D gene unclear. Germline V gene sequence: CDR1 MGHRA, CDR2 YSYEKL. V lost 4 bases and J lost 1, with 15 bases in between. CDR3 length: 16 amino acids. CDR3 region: CASSPLELGGTDTQYF. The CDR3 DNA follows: TGCGCCAGCAGCCCGCTGGAGTTGGGCGGCACAGATACGCAGTATTTT.

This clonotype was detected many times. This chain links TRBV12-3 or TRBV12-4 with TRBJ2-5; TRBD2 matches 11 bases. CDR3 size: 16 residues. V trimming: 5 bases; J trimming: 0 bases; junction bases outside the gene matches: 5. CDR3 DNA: TGTGCCAGCAGTGCGGGACTAGCGGTAAACCAAGAGACCCAGTACTTC. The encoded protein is CASSAGLAVNQETQYF.

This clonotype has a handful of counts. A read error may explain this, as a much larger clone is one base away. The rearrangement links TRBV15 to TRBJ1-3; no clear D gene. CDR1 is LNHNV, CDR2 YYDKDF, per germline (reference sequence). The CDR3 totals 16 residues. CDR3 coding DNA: TGTGCCACCAGCAGGACGACATACGGTTCTGGAAACACCACATATTTT. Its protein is CATSRTTYGSGNTTYF.

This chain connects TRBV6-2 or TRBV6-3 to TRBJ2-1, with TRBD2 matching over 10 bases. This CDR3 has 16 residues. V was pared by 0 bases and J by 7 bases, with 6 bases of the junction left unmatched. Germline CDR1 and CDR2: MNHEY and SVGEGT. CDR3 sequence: CASSYSRAGGENEQFF. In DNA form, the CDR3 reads TGTGCCAGCAGTTACTCTAGAGCGGGAGGGGAAAATGAGCAGTTCTTC.

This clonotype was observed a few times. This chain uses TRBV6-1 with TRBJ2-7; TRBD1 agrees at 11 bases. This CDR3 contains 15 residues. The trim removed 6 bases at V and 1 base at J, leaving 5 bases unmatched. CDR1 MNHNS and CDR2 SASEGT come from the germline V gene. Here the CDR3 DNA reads TGTGCCAGCAGGAAGGACAGGGGGCTATCCTACGAGCAGTACTTC. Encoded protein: CASRKDRGLSYEQYF.

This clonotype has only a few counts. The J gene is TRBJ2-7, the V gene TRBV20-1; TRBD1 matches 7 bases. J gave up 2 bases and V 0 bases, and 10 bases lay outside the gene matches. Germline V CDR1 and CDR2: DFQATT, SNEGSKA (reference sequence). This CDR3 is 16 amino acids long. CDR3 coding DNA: TGCAGTGCTAGAGATGTGCTTGGGGGACAGACCTACGAGCAGTACTTC. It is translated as CSARDVLGGQTYEQYF.

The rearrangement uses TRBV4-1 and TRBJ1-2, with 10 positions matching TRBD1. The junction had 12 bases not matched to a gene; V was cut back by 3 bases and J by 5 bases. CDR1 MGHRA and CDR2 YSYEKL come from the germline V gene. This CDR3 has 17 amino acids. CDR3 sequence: CASSHRDRGTRPYGYTF. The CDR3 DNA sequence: TGCGCCAGCAGCCACCGGGACAGGGGAACCAGACCGTATGGCTACACCTTC.

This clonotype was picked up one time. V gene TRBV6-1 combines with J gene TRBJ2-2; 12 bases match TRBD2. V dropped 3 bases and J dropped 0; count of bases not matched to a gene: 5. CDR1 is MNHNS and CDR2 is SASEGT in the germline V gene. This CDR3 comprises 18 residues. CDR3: CASSDRLAGGTNTGELFF. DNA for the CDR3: TGTGCCAGCAGTGACCGGCTAGCGGGGGGGACGAACACCGGGGAGCTGTTTTTT.

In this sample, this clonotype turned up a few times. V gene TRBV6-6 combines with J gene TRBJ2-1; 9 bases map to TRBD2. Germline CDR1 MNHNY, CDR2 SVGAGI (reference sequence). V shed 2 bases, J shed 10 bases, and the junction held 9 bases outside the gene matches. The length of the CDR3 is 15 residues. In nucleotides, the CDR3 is TGTGCCAGCAGTTACCTCCCAGCGGGGGGTCGGGAGCAGTTCTTC. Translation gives CASSYLPAGGREQFF.

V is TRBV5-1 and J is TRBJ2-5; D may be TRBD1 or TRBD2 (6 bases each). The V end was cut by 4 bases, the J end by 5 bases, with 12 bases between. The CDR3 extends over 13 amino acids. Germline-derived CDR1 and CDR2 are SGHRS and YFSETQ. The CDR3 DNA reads TGCGCCAGCAGCGGGGGGCAGGTGGAGACCCAGTACTTC. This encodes CASSGGQVETQYF.

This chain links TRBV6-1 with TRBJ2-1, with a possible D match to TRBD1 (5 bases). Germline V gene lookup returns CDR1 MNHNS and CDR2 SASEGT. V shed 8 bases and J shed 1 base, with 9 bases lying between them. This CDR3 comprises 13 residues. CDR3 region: CASVAGSYNEQFF. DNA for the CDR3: TGTGCCAGCGTCGCAGGGTCCTACAATGAGCAGTTCTTC.

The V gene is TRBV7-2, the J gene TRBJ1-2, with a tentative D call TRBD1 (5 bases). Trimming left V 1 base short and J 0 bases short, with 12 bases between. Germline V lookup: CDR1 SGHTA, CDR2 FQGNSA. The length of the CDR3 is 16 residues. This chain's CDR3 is CASSLGGGRSNYGYTF. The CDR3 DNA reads TGTGCCAGCAGCTTAGGGGGGGGGAGATCTAACTATGGCTACACCTTC.

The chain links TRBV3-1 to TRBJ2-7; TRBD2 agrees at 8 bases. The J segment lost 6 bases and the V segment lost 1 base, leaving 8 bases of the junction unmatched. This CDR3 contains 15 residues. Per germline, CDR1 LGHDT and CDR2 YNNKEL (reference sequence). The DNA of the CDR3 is TGTGCCAGCAGCCAAGGAAGCGGGAGTTGGTTCGAGCAGTACTTC. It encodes CASSQGSGSWFEQYF.